A selection of T cell receptor beta chains follows, all from one sample in a study of T cell responses to AZD1222 COVID-19 vaccine. Measured with immunoSEQ multiplex PCR; TCRdb has only the in-frame clones, and not every one. Of 170,000 or so clones listed, around 87% are singletons. This sample comprised peripheral blood, obtained on day 0 of AZD1222 vaccination. Source of these receptors: an adult in good health. Each CDR3 is given with its conserved first and last residue. D genes are given only for firm matches. The size of a clone is reported for some rows only, either as once, few or many, or as a class for expanded clones.

j_call clone_size d_call v_call cdr3_length cdr3_aa cdr3_nt
TRBJ1-1 - - TRBV28 11 CASRENTEAFF TGTGCCAGCAGGGAGAACACTGAAGCTTTCTTT
TRBJ2-2 - TRBD2 TRBV7-9 16 CASSLPAGGPTGELFF TGTGCCAGCAGCTTACCCGCGGGAGGGCCAACCGGGGAGCTGTTTTTT
TRBJ1-1 - - TRBV21-1 13 CASGGGRNTEAFF TGTGCCAGCGGCGGAGGAAGAAACACTGAAGCTTTCTTT
TRBJ2-7 - - TRBV10-3 15 CAISDSDSSSYEQYF TGTGCCATCAGTGATTCGGACAGTTCTTCCTACGAGCAGTACTTC
TRBJ1-6 - - TRBV11-2 15 CASSLGEGVRSPLHF TGTGCCAGCAGCTTAGGAGAGGGTGTTAGATCACCCCTCCACTTT
TRBJ2-7 - TRBD2 TRBV28 16 CASISGSGGISYEQYF TGTGCCAGCATCTCTGGGAGCGGGGGAATCTCCTACGAGCAGTACTTC
TRBJ2-7 - - TRBV30 12 CAWSPTERSRYF TGTGCCTGGAGTCCAACAGAAAGGTCGCGGTACTTC
TRBJ2-3 - - TRBV11-2 13 CASSYDHTDTQYF TGTGCCAGCAGCTATGACCACACAGATACGCAGTATTTT
TRBJ1-5 once - TRBV6-1 16 CASSGRDRGWNQPQHF TGTGCCAGCAGTGGTCGAGACCGAGGTTGGAACCAGCCCCAGCATTTT
TRBJ2-5 - TRBD2 TRBV4-1 17 CASSDGLAGGPGKTQYF TGCGCCAGCAGCGACGGACTAGCGGGAGGGCCTGGGAAGACCCAGTACTTC
TRBJ1-2 - - TRBV9 14 CASSVEGKYYGYTF TGTGCCAGCAGCGTAGAGGGGAAATACTATGGCTACACCTTC
TRBJ2-7 - TRBD1 TRBV27 13 CASSLRTGGEQYF TGTGCCAGCAGTTTGAGGACAGGCGGCGAGCAGTACTTC
TRBJ1-2 - - TRBV6-5 14 CASSYSYTVAGYTF TGTGCCAGCAGTTACTCTTACACCGTCGCAGGCTACACCTTC
TRBJ2-7 - - TRBV6-5 15 CASSPRPHLSYEQYF TGTGCCAGCAGTCCACGACCGCACCTCTCCTACGAGCAGTACTTC
TRBJ1-2 - - TRBV21-1 12 CASPQGRNCYTF TGTGCCAGTCCACAGGGACGTAATTGCTACACCTTC
TRBJ1-6 - TRBD1 TRBV5-1 15 CASSRRQGDNSPLHF TGCGCCAGCAGCCGCAGACAGGGTGATAATTCACCCCTCCACTTT
TRBJ2-1 - - TRBV11-2 13 CASSLVVYNEQFF TGTGCCAGCAGCTTAGTCGTTTACAATGAGCAGTTCTTC
TRBJ1-5 - TRBD1 TRBV6-6 16 CASSRQGEVYNQPQHF TGTGCCAGCAGTCGACAGGGGGAGGTTTACAATCAGCCCCAGCATTTT
TRBJ2-2 - - TRBV19 14 CASSMTLNTGELFF TGTGCCAGTAGTATGACACTGAACACCGGGGAGCTGTTTTTT
TRBJ1-5 - - TRBV6-6 17 CASSLTGAGYSNQPQHF TGTGCCAGCAGTCTAACGGGAGCAGGGTATAGCAATCAGCCCCAGCATTTT
TRBJ2-7 - - TRBV2 12 CASSESSYEQYF TGTGCCAGCAGTGAAAGTAGCTACGAGCAGTACTTC
TRBJ2-1 - TRBD2 TRBV28 17 CASSLGSSGRARNEQFF TGTGCCAGCAGTTTGGGGTCTAGCGGGAGGGCCCGAAATGAGCAGTTCTTC
TRBJ2-7 once - TRBV11-2 15 CASSLEGTLSYEQYF TGTGCCAGCAGCTTAGAGGGGACTTTATCCTACGAGCAGTACTTC
TRBJ2-1 once - TRBV7-3 14 CASSFSALGDEQFF TGTGCCAGCAGCTTTAGCGCCTTGGGGGATGAGCAGTTCTTC